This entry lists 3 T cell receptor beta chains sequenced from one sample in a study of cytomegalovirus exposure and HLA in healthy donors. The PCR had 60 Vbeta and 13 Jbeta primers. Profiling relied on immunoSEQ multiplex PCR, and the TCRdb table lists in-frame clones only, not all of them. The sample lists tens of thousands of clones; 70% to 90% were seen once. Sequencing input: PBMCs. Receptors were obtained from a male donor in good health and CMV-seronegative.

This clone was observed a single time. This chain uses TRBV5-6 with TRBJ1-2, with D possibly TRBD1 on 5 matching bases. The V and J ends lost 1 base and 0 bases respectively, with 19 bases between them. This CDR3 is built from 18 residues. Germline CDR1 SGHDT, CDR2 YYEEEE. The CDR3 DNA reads TGTGCCAGCAGCTTGTTGGGGGATAACGGGGGGTCTAACTATGGCTACACCTTC. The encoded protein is CASSLLGDNGGSNYGYTF.

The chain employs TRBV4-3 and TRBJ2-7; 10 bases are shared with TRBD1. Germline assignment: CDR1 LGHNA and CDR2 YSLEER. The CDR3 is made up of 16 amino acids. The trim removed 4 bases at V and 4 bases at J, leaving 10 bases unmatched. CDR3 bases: TGCGCCAGCAGCCTCCAGATCTGGACAGGGGGTTACGAGCAGTACTTC. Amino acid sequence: CASSLQIWTGGYEQYF.

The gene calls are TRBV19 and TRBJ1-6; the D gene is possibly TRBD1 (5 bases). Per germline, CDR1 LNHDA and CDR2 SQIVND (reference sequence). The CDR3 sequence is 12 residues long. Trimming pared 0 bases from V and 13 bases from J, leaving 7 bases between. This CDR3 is CASSIEGAPLHF. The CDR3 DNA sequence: TGTGCCAGTAGTATAGAAGGGGCTCCCCTCCACTTT.